The rows below give T cell receptor beta chains drawn from one sample of a study of identical twins. Each CDR3 protein is one row after TCRdb ran MiXCR on the 5' RACE reads. The sample has around 510,000 distinct CDR3 sequences, 14% seen once; the top ten hold approximately 1%. This sample was also put to use in a study of yellow fever vaccine responses in identical twins.

Sequenced sample: CD4+ T cells sorted from blood. Every receptor here comes from a woman in her late teens or twenties in good health. CDR3s include the opening cysteine and the closing phenylalanine or tryptophan. D genes are given only for firm matches. Clone size, where shown, is once, few, many, or a class for clones that have expanded.

TRBD1	TRBV7-3	.	TRBJ2-6	CASSLKGQGSTGANVLTF	TGTGCCAGCAGCTTAAAGGGACAGGGTTCGACTGGGGCCAACGTCCTGACTTTC
TRBD2	TRBV12-3/TRBV12-4	few	TRBJ2-2	CALQVAGSASNTGELFF	TGTGCCTTACAAGTAGCGGGCTCAGCCTCGAACACCGGGGAGCTGTTTTTT
.	TRBV12-3/TRBV12-4	.	TRBJ2-3	CASGPSKDTQYF	TGTGCCAGCGGTCCCTCAAAAGATACGCAGTATTTT
TRBD2	TRBV24-1	.	TRBJ2-1	CATSDSSGSMSYEQFF	TGTGCCACCAGTGACTCTAGCGGGAGCATGAGCTATGAGCAGTTCTTC
TRBD1	TRBV29-1	many	TRBJ2-7	CSVGQLGYEQYF	TGCAGCGTGGGACAGTTGGGCTACGAGCAGTACTTC
TRBD1	TRBV29-1	.	TRBJ2-3	CSVRDGTAAADTQYF	TGCAGCGTTCGAGACGGGACAGCGGCGGCAGATACGCAGTATTTT
.	TRBV7-2	.	TRBJ2-2	CASSLAGRELGELFF	TGTGCCAGCAGCTTAGCGGGACGGGAGCTCGGGGAGCTGTTTTTT
TRBD1	TRBV24-1	few	TRBJ2-1	CATSDSQDRGRAEQFF	TGTGCCACCAGTGATTCCCAGGACAGGGGAAGGGCTGAGCAGTTCTTC
.	TRBV7-9	few	TRBJ2-7	CASSPLVVSTIYEQYF	TGTGCCAGCAGCCCCTTAGTGGTATCGACTATCTACGAGCAGTACTTC
.	TRBV30	.	TRBJ1-4	CAWSVNGLEKLFF	TGTGCCTGGAGTGTGAATGGTCTCGAAAAACTGTTTTTT
.	TRBV15	many	TRBJ2-7	CATSRENRAGEQYF	TGTGCCACCAGCAGAGAAAACAGGGCGGGAGAGCAGTACTTC
.	TRBV29-1	many	TRBJ2-5	CSVVLRLVRETQYF	TGCAGCGTAGTCCTTAGACTAGTCCGGGAGACCCAGTACTTC
.	TRBV27	.	TRBJ2-3	CASSLDPRRIGADTQYF	TGTGCCAGCAGTCTCGATCCTAGGCGAATTGGGGCAGATACGCAGTATTTT
.	TRBV7-2	.	TRBJ2-7	CASSSQTSYEQYF	TGTGCCAGCAGCTCCCAAACCTCCTACGAGCAGTACTTC
.	TRBV28	few	TRBJ1-2	CASGAYQGNYGYTF	TGTGCCAGCGGTGCATATCAGGGCAACTATGGCTACACCTTC
.	TRBV7-3	.	TRBJ2-2	CASSLGMGNTGELFF	TGTGCCAGCAGCCTCGGCATGGGGAACACCGGGGAGCTGTTTTTT
TRBD2	TRBV20-1	few	TRBJ2-3	CSAKGGLAVTDTQYF	TGCAGTGCTAAGGGAGGACTAGCGGTCACAGATACGCAGTATTTT
.	TRBV10-3	.	TRBJ2-1	CAIRAGTSGEQFF	TGTGCCATCAGGGCAGGGACTTCCGGTGAGCAGTTCTTC
TRBD1	TRBV12-3/TRBV12-4	many	TRBJ2-7	CASSLGQYYEQYF	TGTGCCAGCAGCCTGGGACAGTACTACGAGCAGTACTTC
.	TRBV12-3/TRBV12-4	few	TRBJ2-7	CASMDRNSYEQYF	TGTGCCAGCATGGACAGAAACTCCTACGAGCAGTACTTC
.	TRBV6-1	.	TRBJ2-5	CASSGGLAGSLETQYF	TGTGCCAGCAGTGGGGGGTTGGCGGGGAGCCTGGAGACCCAGTACTTC
TRBD2	TRBV4-1	many	TRBJ2-1	CASSQDSGSANEQFF	TGCGCCAGCAGCCAAGATAGCGGGTCCGCCAATGAGCAGTTCTTC
TRBD2	TRBV12-3/TRBV12-4	.	TRBJ2-3	CASSSGTRISDTQYF	TGTGCCAGCAGCTCCGGGACTAGGATCTCAGATACGCAGTATTTT
.	TRBV4-3	many	TRBJ2-1	CASSQAARAHNEQFF	TGCGCCAGCAGCCAAGCGGCCAGGGCCCACAATGAGCAGTTCTTC
.	TRBV3-1	.	TRBJ2-1	CASSQGTPEQFF	TGTGCCAGCAGCCAAGGGACACCAGAGCAGTTCTTC
.	TRBV18	few	TRBJ1-2	CASSRTANYGYTF	TGTGCCAGCTCACGGACAGCTAACTATGGCTACACCTTC
TRBD1	TRBV11-2	.	TRBJ2-7	CASSRRTGGYEQYF	TGTGCCAGCAGCCGTCGGACAGGGGGCTACGAGCAGTACTTC
TRBD1	TRBV7-8	few	TRBJ1-2	CASSLGRDRPGYGYTF	TGTGCCAGCAGCTTAGGCCGGGACAGGCCCGGTTATGGCTACACCTTC
.	TRBV7-2	many	TRBJ2-2	CASSTVMTGELFF	TGTGCCAGCAGCACAGTTATGACCGGGGAGCTGTTTTTT
.	TRBV20-1	many	TRBJ1-2	CSGIQGKEGYTF	TGCAGTGGCATACAGGGAAAGGAGGGCTACACCTTC
TRBD1	TRBV27	.	TRBJ1-5	CASSSWTGDQHF	TGTGCCAGCAGTTCCTGGACAGGGGACCAGCATTTT
TRBD2	TRBV5-1	few	TRBJ2-1	CASSMALAGGPYNEQFF	TGCGCCAGCAGCATGGCCCTTGCGGGAGGACCCTACAATGAGCAGTTCTTC
.	TRBV4-1	.	TRBJ2-5	CASSQEGILQETQYF	TGCGCCAGCAGCCAAGAGGGGATTCTCCAAGAGACCCAGTACTTC
TRBD2	TRBV12-3/TRBV12-4	many	TRBJ2-3	CASSLGLAGGRDTQYF	TGTGCCAGCAGTTTAGGTCTAGCGGGGGGCCGTGATACGCAGTATTTT
TRBD1	TRBV12-3/TRBV12-4	few	TRBJ1-5	CASRRTGDSNQPQHF	TGTGCCAGCAGGCGGACAGGTGATAGCAATCAGCCCCAGCATTTT
TRBD2	TRBV6-1	few	TRBJ2-1	CASSKRGGEGANEQFF	TGTGCCAGCAGCAAGCGGGGGGGGGAGGGGGCTAATGAGCAGTTCTTC